This TCR beta chain was sequenced during a study of T cell responses to AZD1222 COVID-19 vaccine. Whole-study results and caveats: The study identified only a handful of AZD1222 recipients as seropositive at baseline. None of the repertoires were sampled until the peak T cell response had passed. Receipt of two AZD1222 doses was followed by a rise in Spike-specific TCR breadth and depth.

This clone was detected only once. Antigen unknown. Repertoires were generated with immunoSEQ multiplex PCR, while TCRdb's copy carries only in-frame clones and drops some. The sample carries about 120,000 clones, 70% to 90% recorded once. The CDR3 runs to 15 residues. CDR1 and CDR2 (germline): SGDLS, YYNGEE. V lost 0 bases and J lost 9, with 15 bases in between. The rearrangement links TRBV9 to TRBJ2-2, with unresolved D. The origin of this receptor is an adult in good health. The sequencing here drew on peripheral blood, taken on day 0 of AZD1222 vaccination. This CDR3 reads CASSVGDPSFWELFF. DNA of the CDR3: TGTGCCAGCAGCGTAGGAGACCCGAGCTTCTGGGAGCTGTTTTTT.